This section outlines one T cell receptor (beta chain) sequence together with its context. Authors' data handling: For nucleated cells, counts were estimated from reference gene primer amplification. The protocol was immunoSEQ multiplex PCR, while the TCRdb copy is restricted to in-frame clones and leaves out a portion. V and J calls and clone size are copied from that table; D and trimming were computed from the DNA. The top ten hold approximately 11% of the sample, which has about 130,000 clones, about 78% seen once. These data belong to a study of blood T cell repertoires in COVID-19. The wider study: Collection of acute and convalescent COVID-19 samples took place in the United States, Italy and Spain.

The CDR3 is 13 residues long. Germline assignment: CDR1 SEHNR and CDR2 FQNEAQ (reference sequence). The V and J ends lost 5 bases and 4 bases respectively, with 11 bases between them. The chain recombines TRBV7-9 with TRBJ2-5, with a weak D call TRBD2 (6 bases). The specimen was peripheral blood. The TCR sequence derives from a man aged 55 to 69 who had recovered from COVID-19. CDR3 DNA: TGTGCCAGCAGCCCCGACGGGAGAGAGACCCAGTACTTC. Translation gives CASSPDGRETQYF.